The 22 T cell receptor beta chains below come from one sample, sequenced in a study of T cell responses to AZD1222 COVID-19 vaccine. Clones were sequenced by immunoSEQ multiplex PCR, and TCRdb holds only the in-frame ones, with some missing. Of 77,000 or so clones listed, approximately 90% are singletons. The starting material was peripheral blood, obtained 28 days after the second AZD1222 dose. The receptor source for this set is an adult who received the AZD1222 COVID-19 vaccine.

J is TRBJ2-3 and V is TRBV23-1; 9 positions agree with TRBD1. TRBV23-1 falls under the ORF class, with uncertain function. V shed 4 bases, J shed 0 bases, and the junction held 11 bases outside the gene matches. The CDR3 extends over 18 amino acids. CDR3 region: CASSPTGGVRTSTDTQYF. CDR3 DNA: TGCGCCAGCAGTCCTACAGGGGGCGTCCGGACAAGCACAGATACGCAGTATTTT.

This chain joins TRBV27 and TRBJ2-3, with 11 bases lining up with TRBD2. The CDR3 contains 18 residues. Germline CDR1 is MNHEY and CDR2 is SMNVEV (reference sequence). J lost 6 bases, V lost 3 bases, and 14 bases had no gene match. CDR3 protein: CASSFRWGGLAESDTQYF. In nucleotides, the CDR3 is TGTGCCAGCAGTTTTCGATGGGGGGGACTAGCGGAGTCGGATACGCAGTATTTT.

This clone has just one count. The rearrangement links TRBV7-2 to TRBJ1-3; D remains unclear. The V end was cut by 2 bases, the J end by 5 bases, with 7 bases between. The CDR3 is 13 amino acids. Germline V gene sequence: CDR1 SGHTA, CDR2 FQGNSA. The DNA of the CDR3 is TGTGCCAGCAGCTTACGTCTGAGAAACACCATATATTTT. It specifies CASSLRLRNTIYF.

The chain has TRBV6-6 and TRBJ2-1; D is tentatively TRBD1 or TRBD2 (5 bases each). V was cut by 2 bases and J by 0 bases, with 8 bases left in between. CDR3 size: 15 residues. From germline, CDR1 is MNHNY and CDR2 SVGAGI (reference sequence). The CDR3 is CASSYEGSSYNEQFF. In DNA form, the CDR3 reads TGTGCCAGCAGTTACGAGGGGAGCTCCTACAATGAGCAGTTCTTC.

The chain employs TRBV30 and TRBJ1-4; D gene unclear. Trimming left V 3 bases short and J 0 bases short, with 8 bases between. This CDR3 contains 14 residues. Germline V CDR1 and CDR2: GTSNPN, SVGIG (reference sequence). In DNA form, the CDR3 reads TGTGCCTGGAGCTCAGATTCAACTAATGAAAAACTGTTTTTT. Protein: CAWSSDSTNEKLFF.

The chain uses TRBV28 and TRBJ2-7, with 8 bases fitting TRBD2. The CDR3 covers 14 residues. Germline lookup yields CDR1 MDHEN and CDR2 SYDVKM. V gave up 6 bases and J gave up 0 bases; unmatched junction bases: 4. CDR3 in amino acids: CASSTSGSSYEQYF. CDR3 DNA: TGTGCCAGCAGCACTAGCGGCAGCTCCTACGAGCAGTACTTC.

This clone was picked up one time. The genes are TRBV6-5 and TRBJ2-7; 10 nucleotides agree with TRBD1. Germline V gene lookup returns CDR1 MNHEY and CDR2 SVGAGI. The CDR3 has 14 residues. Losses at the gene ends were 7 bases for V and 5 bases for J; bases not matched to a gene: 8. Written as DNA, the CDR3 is TGTGCCAGCACCAGTCCCGGGACAGGGGACGAGCAGTACTTC. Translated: CASTSPGTGDEQYF.

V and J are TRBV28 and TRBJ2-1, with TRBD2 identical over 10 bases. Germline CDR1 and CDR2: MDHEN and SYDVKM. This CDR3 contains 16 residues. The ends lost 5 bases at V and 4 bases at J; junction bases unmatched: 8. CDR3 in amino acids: CASSGPGTSAYNEQFF. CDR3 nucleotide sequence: TGTGCCAGCAGTGGACCCGGGACTAGCGCATACAATGAGCAGTTCTTC.

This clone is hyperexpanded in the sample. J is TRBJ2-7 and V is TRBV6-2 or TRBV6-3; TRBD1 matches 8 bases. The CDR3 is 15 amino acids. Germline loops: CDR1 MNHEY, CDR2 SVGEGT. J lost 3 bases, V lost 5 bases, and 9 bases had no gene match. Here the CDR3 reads CASSTVWTGIYEQYF. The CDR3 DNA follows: TGTGCCAGCAGTACAGTATGGACAGGGATCTACGAGCAGTACTTC.

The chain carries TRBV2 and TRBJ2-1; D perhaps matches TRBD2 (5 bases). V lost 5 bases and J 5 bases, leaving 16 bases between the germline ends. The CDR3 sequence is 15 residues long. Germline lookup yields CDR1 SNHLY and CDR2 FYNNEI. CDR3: CASSSSLVVDNEQFF. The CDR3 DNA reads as TGTGCCAGCAGTTCCTCACTAGTAGTAGACAATGAGCAGTTCTTC.

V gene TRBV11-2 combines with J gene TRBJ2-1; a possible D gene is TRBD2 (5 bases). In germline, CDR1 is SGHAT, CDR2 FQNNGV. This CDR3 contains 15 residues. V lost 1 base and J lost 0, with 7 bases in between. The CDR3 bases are TGTGCCAGCAGCTTAGGAGGGAACTCCTACAATGAGCAGTTCTTC. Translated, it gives CASSLGGNSYNEQFF.

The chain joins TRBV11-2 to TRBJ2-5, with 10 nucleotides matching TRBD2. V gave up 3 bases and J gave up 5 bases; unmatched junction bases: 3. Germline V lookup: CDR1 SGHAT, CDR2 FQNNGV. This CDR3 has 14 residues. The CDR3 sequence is CASSFTSGVETQYF. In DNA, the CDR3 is TGTGCCAGCAGCTTTACTAGCGGGGTTGAGACCCAGTACTTC.

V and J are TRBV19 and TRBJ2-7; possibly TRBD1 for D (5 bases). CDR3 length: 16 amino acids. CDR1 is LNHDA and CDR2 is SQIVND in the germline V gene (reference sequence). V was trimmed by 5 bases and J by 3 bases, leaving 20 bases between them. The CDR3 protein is CASSLSPDIAGYEQYF. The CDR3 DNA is TGTGCCAGTAGTCTTTCTCCGGACATCGCCGGCTACGAGCAGTACTTC. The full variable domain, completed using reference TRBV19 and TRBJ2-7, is DGGITQSPKYLFRKEGQNVTLSCEQNLNHDAMYWYRQDPGQGLRLIYYSQIVNDFQKGDIAEGYSVSREKKESFPLTVTSAQKNPTAFYLCASSLSPDIAGYEQYFGPGTRLTVT.

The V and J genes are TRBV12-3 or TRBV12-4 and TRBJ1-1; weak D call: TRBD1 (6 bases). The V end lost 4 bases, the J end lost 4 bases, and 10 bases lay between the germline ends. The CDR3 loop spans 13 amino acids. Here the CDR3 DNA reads TGTGCCAGCAGTTACAGGGATCCCACTGAAGCTTTCTTT. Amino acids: CASSYRDPTEAFF.

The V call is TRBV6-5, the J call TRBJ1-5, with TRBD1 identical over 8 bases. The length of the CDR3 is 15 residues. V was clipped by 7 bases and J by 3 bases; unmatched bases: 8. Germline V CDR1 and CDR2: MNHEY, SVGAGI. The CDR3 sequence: CASNVATGDNQPQHF. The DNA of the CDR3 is TGTGCCAGCAACGTAGCGACAGGGGACAATCAGCCCCAGCATTTT.

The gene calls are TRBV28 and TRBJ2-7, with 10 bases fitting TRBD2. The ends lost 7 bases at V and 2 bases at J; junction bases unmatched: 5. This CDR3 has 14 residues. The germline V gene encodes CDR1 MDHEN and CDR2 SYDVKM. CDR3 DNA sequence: TGTGCCAGCATTGGTAGCGGGAGGCCCTACGAGCAGTACTTC. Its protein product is CASIGSGRPYEQYF.

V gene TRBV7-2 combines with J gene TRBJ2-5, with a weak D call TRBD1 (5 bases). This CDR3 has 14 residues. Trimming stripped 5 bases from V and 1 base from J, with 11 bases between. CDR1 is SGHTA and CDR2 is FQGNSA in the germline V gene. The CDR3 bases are TGTGCCAGCAGCCCACGACAGACCCAAGAGACCCAGTACTTC. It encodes CASSPRQTQETQYF.

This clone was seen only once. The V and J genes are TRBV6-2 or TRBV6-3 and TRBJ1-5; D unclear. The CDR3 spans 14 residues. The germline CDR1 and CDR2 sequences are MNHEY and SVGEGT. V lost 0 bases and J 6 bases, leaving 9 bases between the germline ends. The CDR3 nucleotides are TGTGCCAGCAGTTACTCTGGGGAGCTTCAGCCCCAGCATTTT. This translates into CASSYSGELQPQHF.

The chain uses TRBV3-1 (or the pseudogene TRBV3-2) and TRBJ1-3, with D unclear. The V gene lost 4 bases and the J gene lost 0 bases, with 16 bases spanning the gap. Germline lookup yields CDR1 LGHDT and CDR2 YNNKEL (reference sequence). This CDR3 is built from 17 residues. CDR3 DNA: TGTGCCAGCAGCCCTGTGGAGGGATTAAGCTCTGGAAACACCATATATTTT. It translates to CASSPVEGLSSGNTIYF.

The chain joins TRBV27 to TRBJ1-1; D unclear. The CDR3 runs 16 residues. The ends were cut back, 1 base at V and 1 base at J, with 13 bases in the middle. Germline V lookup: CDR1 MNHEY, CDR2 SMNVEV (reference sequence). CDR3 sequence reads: CASSLWREGPNTEAFF. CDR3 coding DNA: TGTGCCAGCAGTTTATGGCGAGAGGGCCCGAACACTGAAGCTTTCTTT.

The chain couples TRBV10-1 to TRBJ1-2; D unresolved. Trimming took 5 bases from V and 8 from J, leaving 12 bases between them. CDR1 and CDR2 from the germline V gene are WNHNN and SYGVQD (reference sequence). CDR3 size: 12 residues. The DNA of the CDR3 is TGCGCCAGCAGTTCCGGGCGTGGGGGCTACACCTTC. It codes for CASSSGRGGYTF.

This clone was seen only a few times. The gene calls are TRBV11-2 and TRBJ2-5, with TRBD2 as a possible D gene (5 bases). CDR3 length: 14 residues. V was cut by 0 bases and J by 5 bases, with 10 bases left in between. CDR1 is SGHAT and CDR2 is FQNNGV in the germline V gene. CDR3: CASSLDRGWETQYF. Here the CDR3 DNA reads TGTGCCAGCAGCTTAGATCGCGGGTGGGAGACCCAGTACTTC.